These 9 T cell receptor beta chains were all obtained from the same sample, sequenced in a study of blood T cell repertoires in COVID-19 (dated by TCRdb to about 2020). The library relied on the immunoSEQ multiplex PCR assay. TCRdb retrieved this table from immuneACCESS and kept in-frame rearrangements only. Not all clones are present; in checked studies, unresolved V genes account for under half, and no reason is known for the remainder. In all, the sample holds more than 200,000 clones, and over 80% of those were seen once. The ten largest clones represent roughly 27% of the sample. Sequencing was carried out using peripheral blood. Every receptor here comes from a man in his forties or fifties with acute or convalescent COVID-19.

The table lists this clone with a count of one. The gene calls are TRBV2 and TRBJ1-5, with D maybe TRBD1 (6 bases). CDR3 length equals 15 residues. V lost 6 bases to trimming and J lost 4 bases, with 16 bases between them. Germline CDR1 is SNHLY and CDR2 is FYNNEI. DNA for the CDR3: TGTGCCAGCAGCCCTAAGGGTACAGGGAATCAGCCCCAGCATTTT. Translated: CASSPKGTGNQPQHF.

The chain employs TRBV7-8 and TRBJ2-1; 8 bases are shared with TRBD2. Germline CDR1 and CDR2: SGHVS and FQNEAQ. The ends lost 5 bases at V and 3 bases at J; junction bases unmatched: 9. The CDR3 has 16 residues. CDR3 nucleotides: TGTGCCAGCAGCCCGTTTATGGCGGGAGGCTACAATGAGCAGTTCTTC. The encoded protein is CASSPFMAGGYNEQFF.

V usage is TRBV21-1 and J usage is TRBJ2-5; TRBD2 is taken as the D call from the table, unchecked against the DNA. TRBV21-1 is recorded as a pseudogene. The CDR3 consists of 13 residues. The CDR3 loop reads CASSKHPKETQYF. CDR3 DNA: TGTGCCAGCAGCAAACATCCTAAAGAGACCCAGTACTTC.

The chain joins TRBV28 to TRBJ2-3, with a possible D match to TRBD1 (6 bases). Germline V gene data show CDR1 as MDHEN and CDR2 as SYDVKM. This CDR3 region has 13 residues. V dropped 5 bases and J dropped 5 bases, with 11 bases sitting between them. The CDR3 sequence is CASSGAGEDTQYF. The CDR3, as DNA: TGTGCCAGCAGTGGGGCAGGGGAAGATACGCAGTATTTT.

This chain joins TRBV4-2 and TRBJ1-2; D is unclear. In germline, CDR1 is LGHNA, CDR2 YNFKEQ. The CDR3 sequence is 14 residues long. V shed 4 bases and J shed 2 bases, with 11 bases lying between them. The CDR3 DNA follows: TGTGCCAGCAGCCGCCAAACAGAGAACTATGGCTACACCTTC. Its translation: CASSRQTENYGYTF.

This clone was counted once. J is TRBJ1-2 and V is TRBV5-4; TRBD1 matches 11 bases. From germline, CDR1 is SGHNT and CDR2 YYREEE (reference sequence). V was pared by 0 bases and J by 11 bases, with 9 bases of the junction left unmatched. CDR3 length: 15 amino acids. The chain's CDR3 is CASSLASGTGGGYTF. The DNA of the CDR3 is TGTGCCAGCAGCTTGGCCTCCGGGACAGGGGGTGGATACACCTTC.

Here the CDR3 DNA reads TGTGCCAGCAGAAAGGACAGTTGGACGTGGGGCTACGAGCAGTACTTC. Translating it yields CASRKDSWTWGYEQYF. J is TRBJ2-7 and V is TRBV21-1; TRBD1, the table's D call, lacks a check against the DNA. TRBV21-1 is marked as a pseudogene. CDR3 size: 16 residues.

This clone was seen once. J is TRBJ1-1 and V is TRBV5-1; D ambiguous. Per germline, CDR1 SGHRS and CDR2 YFSETQ. V dropped 2 bases and J dropped 4 bases, with 18 bases sitting between them. The CDR3 is 16 amino acids. CDR3 amino acids: CASSFSLVGEGTEAFF. The CDR3 DNA reads as TGCGCCAGCAGCTTTTCTCTAGTCGGGGAGGGCACTGAAGCTTTCTTT.

This clone was seen only once. The chain couples TRBV28 to TRBJ2-1; TRBD1 matches at 7 bases. J was trimmed by 15 bases and V by 3 bases; bases with no gene match: 23. The germline V gene encodes CDR1 MDHEN and CDR2 SYDVKM. CDR3 length: 17 residues. The CDR3 nucleotides are TGTGCCAGCAGTTTTAATAGACCGCGCCCACAGGGGCCCTCACTGTTCTTC. The encoded protein is CASSFNRPRPQGPSLFF.